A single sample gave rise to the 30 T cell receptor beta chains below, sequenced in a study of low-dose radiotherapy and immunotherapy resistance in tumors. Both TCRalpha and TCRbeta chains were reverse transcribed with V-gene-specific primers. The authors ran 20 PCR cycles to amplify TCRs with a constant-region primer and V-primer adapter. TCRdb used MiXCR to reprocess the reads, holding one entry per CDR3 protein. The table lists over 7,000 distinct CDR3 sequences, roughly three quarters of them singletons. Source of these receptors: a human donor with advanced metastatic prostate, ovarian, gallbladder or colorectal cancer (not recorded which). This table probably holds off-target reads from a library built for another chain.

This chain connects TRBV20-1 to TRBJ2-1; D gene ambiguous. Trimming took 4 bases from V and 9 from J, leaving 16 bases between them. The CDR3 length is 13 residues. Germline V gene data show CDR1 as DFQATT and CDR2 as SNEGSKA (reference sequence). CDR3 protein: CSAMDRQRGEQFF. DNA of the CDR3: TGCAGTGCTATGGACCGCCAAAGAGGTGAGCAGTTCTTC.

This CDR3 reads CASSPGQGSQETQYF. CDR3 DNA: TGCGCCAGCAGTCCTGGACAGGGCTCACAAGAGACCCAGTACTTC. This chain uses TRBV23-1 with TRBJ2-5; 8 bases line up with TRBD1. TRBV23-1 is an ORF, and what it does is uncertain. The CDR3 spans 15 residues. The V and J ends lost 4 bases and 2 bases, in that order; junction bases with no gene match: 6.

The DNA for the CDR3 is TGCAGTGCTAGTGAGGGACAGGGCAATGGCTACACCTTC. Its protein product is CSASEGQGNGYTF. The V and J genes are TRBV20-1 and TRBJ1-2, with 9 bases aligning to TRBD1. CDR3 length: 13 amino acids. Germline assignment: CDR1 DFQATT and CDR2 SNEGSKA (reference sequence). Trimming removed 3 bases from V and 6 bases from J; junction bases left unmatched: 5.

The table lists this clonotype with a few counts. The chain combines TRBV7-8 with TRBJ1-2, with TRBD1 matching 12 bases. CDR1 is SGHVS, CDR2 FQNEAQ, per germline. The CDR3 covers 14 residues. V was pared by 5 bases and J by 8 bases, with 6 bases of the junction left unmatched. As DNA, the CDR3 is TGTGCCAGCAGCCCCGGGACAGGGGGCCTGGGCTACACCTTC. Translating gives CASSPGTGGLGYTF. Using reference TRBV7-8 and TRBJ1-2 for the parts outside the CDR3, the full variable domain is GAGVSQSPRYKVAKRGQDVALRCDPISGHVSLFWYQQALGQGPEFLTYFQNEAQLDKSGLPSDRFFAERPEGSVSTLKIQRTQQEDSAVYLCASSPGTGGLGYTFGSGTRLTVV.

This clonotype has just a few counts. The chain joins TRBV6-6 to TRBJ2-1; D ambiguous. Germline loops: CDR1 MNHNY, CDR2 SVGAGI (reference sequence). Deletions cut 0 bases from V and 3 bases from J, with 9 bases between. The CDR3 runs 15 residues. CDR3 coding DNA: TGTGCCAGCAGTTACTCCCCCGGCCTCTACAATGAGCAGTTCTTC. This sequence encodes CASSYSPGLYNEQFF.

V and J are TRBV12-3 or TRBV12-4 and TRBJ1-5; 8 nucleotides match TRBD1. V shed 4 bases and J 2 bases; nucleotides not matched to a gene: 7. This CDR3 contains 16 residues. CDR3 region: CASSSPGGGGNQPQHF. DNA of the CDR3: TGTGCCAGCAGTTCCCCAGGGGGCGGAGGCAATCAGCCCCAGCATTTT.

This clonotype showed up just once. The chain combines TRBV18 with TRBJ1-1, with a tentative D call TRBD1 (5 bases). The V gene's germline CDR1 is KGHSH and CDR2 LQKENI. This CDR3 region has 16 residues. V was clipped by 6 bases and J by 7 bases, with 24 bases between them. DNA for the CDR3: TGTGCCAGCTCCCAGAACACCGATATAGCTGGGGGTGAAGCTTTCTTT. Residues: CASSQNTDIAGGEAFF.

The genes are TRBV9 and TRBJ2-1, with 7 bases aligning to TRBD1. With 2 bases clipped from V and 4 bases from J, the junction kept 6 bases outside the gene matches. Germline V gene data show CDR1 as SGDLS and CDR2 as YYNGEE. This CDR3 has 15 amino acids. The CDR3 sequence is CASSVRDSVYNEQFF. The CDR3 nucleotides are TGTGCCAGCAGCGTCCGGGACAGCGTATACAATGAGCAGTTCTTC.

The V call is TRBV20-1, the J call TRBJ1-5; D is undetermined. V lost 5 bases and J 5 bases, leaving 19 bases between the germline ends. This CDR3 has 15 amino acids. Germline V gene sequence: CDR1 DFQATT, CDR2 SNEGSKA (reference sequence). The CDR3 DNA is TGCAGTGCTTCACCAGGCAAGAATTTCGATCAGCCCCAGCATTTT. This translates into CSASPGKNFDQPQHF.

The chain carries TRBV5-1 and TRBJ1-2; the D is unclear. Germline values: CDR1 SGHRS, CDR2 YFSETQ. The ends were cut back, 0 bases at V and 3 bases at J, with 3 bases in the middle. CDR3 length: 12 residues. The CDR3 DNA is TGCGCCAGCAGCTTGGGCGACTATGGCTACACCTTC. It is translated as CASSLGDYGYTF.

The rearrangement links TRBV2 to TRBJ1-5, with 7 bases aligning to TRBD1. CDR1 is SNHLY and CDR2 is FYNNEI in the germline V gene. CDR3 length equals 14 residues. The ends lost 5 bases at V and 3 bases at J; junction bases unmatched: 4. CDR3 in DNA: TGTGCCAGCAGTCGACAGGGAGACAATCAGCCCCAGCATTTT. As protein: CASSRQGDNQPQHF.

CDR3 nucleotide sequence: TGTGCCAGCAGCGCACAGTCGGGAGTTTATGAGACCCAGTACTTC. Residues: CASSAQSGVYETQYF. The chain carries TRBV11-2 and TRBJ2-5; D possibly corresponds to TRBD2 (6 bases). Trimming took off 5 bases at V and 5 bases at J, with 18 bases between the two ends. The CDR3 sequence is 15 residues long. Germline CDR1 SGHAT, CDR2 FQNNGV.

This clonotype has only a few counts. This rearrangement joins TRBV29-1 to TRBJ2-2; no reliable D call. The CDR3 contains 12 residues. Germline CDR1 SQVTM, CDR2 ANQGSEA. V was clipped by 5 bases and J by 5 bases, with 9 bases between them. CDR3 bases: TGCAGCGTTCGGACCAGGACCGGGGAGCTGTTTTTT. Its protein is CSVRTRTGELFF.

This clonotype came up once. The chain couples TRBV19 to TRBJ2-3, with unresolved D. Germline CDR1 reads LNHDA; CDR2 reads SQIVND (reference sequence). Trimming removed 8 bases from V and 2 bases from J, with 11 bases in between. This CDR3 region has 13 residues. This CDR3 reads CASSLSHTDTQYF. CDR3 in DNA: TGTGCCAGTTCCCTGTCGCACACAGATACGCAGTATTTT.

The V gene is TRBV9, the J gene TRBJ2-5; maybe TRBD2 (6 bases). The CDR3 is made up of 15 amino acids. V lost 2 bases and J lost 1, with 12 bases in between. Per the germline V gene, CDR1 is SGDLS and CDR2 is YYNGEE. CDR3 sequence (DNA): TGTGCCAGCAGCGTGGCCGCGGGGATCCAAGAGACCCAGTACTTC. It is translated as CASSVAAGIQETQYF.

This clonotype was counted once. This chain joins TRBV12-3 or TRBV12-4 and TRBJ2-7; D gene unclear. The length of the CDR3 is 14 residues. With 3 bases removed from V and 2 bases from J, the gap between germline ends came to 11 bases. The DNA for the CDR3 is TGTGCCAGCAGTTTCGGACCCTCGGCCTACGAGCAGTACTTC. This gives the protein CASSFGPSAYEQYF.

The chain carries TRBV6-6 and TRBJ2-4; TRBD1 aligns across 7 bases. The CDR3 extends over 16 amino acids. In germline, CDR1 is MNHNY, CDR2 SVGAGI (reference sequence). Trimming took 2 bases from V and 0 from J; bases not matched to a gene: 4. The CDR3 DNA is TGTGCCAGCAGTTACCAGGGACAGCCAGCCAAAAACATTCAGTACTTC. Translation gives CASSYQGQPAKNIQYF.

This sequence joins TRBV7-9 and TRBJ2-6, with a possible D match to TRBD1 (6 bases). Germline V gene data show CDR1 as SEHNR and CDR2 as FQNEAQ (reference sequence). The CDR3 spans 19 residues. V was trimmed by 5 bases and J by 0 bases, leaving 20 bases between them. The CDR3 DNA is TGTGCCAGCAGCCGGACAGCGCCCTTATTCAGCTCTGGGGCCAACGTCCTGACTTTC. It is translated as CASSRTAPLFSSGANVLTF.

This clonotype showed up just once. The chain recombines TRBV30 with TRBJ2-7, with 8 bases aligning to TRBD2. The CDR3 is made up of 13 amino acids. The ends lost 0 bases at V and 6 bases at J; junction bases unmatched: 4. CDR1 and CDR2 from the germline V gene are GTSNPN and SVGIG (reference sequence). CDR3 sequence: CAWSVSGGVEQYF. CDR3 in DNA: TGTGCCTGGAGTGTATCGGGGGGGGTCGAGCAGTACTTC.

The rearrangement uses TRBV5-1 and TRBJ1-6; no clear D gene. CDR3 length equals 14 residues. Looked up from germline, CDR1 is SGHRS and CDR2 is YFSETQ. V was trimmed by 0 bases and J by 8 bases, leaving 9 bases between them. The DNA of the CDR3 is TGCGCCAGCAGCTTGGACAGCCTAGATTCACCCCTCCACTTT. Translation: CASSLDSLDSPLHF.

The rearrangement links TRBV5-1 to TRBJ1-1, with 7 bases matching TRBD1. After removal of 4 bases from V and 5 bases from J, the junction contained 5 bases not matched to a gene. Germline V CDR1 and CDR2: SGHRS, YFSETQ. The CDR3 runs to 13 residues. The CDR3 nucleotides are TGCGCCAGCAGCGGGGGACAGAGGACTGAAGCTTTCTTT. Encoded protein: CASSGGQRTEAFF.

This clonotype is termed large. CDR3 nucleotides: TGTGCCAGCAGTGAATTTGTGGAGAACACTGAAGCTTTCTTT. Its translation is CASSEFVENTEAFF. This sequence joins TRBV6-1 and TRBJ1-1; no clear D. V gave up 2 bases and J gave up 1 base, with 8 bases separating them. The CDR3 spans 14 residues. CDR1 and CDR2 (germline): MNHNS, SASEGT.

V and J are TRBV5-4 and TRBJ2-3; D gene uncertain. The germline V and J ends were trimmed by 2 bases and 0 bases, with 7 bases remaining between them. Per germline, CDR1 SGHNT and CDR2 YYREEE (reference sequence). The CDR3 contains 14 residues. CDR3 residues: CASSFLSSTDTQYF. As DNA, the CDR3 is TGTGCCAGCAGCTTCCTGTCAAGCACAGATACGCAGTATTTT.

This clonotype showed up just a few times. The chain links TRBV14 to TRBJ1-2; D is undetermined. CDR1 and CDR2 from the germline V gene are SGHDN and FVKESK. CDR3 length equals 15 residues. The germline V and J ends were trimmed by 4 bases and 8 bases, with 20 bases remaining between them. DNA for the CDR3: TGTGCCAGCAGCCCCCGATTGGATGGTGTCGGGGGCTACACCTTC. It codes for CASSPRLDGVGGYTF.

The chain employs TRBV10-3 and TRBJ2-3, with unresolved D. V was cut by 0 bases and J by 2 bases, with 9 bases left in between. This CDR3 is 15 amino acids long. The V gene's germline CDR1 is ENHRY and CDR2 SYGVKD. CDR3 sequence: CAISESITLTDTQYF. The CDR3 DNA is TGTGCCATCAGTGAGTCTATAACTCTCACAGATACGCAGTATTTT.

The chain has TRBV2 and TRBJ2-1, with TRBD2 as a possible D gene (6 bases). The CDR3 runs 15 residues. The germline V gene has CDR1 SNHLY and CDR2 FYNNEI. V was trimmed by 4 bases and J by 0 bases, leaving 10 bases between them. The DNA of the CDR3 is TGTGCCAGCAGTGGGGACTTCAGCTCCTACAATGAGCAGTTCTTC. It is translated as CASSGDFSSYNEQFF.

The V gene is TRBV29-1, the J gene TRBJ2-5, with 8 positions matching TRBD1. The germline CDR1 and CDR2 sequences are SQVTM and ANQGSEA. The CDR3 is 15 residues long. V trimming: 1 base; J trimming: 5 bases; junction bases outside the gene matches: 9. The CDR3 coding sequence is TGCAGCGTTGAAGGAGGACAGGGTAATTTGGAGACCCAGTACTTC. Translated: CSVEGGQGNLETQYF.

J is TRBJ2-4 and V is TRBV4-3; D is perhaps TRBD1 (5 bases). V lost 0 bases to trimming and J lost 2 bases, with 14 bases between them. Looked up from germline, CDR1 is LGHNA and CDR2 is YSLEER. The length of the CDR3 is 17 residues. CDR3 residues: CASSQDRGLGSKNIQYF. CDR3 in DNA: TGCGCCAGCAGCCAAGATAGGGGATTGGGTTCCAAAAACATTCAGTACTTC.

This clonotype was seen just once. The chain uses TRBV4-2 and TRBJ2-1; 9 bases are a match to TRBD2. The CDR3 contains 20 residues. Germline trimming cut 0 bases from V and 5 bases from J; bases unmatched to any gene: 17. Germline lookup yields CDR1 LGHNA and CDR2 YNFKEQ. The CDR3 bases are TGTGCCAGCAGCCAAGATATTCCGTCGGTGGGCCTAGCGGGGAACAATGAGCAGTTCTTC. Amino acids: CASSQDIPSVGLAGNNEQFF.

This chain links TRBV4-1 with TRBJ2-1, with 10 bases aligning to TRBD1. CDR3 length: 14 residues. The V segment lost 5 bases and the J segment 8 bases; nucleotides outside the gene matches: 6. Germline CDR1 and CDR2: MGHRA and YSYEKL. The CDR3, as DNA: TGCGCCAGCAGCTCGGACAGGGGGAGGTATGAGCAGTTCTTC. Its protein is CASSSDRGRYEQFF.